One and the same sample provided the 21 T cell receptor beta chains below, sequenced in a study of T cell changes during pregnancy in multiple sclerosis. The table came from immunoSEQ multiplex PCR; TCRdb's copy has only in-frame clones and leaves some out. The data show some 70,000 clones, just over 90% seen once. Sequencing was performed on peripheral blood, taken in the second trimester of pregnancy. These receptors were collected from a female donor in good health, enrolled as a control in a pregnancy study.

The rearrangement links TRBV7-3 to TRBJ2-1; the match to TRBD2 covers 7 bases. CDR3 length: 14 amino acids. Germline CDR1 SGHTA, CDR2 FQGTGA. Trimming at V came to 5 bases and at J to 2 bases, leaving 3 bases not matched to a gene. The CDR3 here is CASSTGLAYNEQFF. In DNA, the CDR3 is TGTGCCAGCAGCACAGGACTAGCCTACAATGAGCAGTTCTTC.

CDR3 sequence: CASSLTEITGELFF. The CDR3 coding sequence is TGTGCCAGCAGCCTGACAGAAATCACCGGGGAGCTGTTTTTT. The V and J genes are TRBV27 and TRBJ2-2; D is possibly TRBD1 (5 bases). V was pared by 6 bases and J by 4 bases, with 12 bases between. The CDR3 contains 14 residues. CDR1 is MNHEY and CDR2 is SMNVEV in the germline V gene (reference sequence).

The V and J genes are TRBV30 and TRBJ1-2, with a tentative D call TRBD1 (6 bases). Germline CDR1 and CDR2: GTSNPN and SVGIG (reference sequence). The ends were cut back, 2 bases at V and 0 bases at J, with 16 bases in the middle. There are 16 residues in the CDR3. The CDR3 DNA is TGTGCCTGGAGTCCTCGCGGGCGGGGGCCTAACTATGGCTACACCTTC. Its translation is CAWSPRGRGPNYGYTF.

This chain links TRBV5-1 with TRBJ2-1; TRBD1 matches 10 bases. V lost 0 bases and J lost 4; bases outside the gene matches: 7. Germline CDR1 SGHRS, CDR2 YFSETQ. The length of the CDR3 is 17 residues. This CDR3 is CASSLGLWTGGYNEQFF. CDR3 coding DNA: TGCGCCAGCAGCTTGGGGTTATGGACAGGGGGGTACAATGAGCAGTTCTTC.

This chain joins TRBV7-3 and TRBJ2-7; D may be TRBD1 (5 bases). The germline CDR1 and CDR2 sequences are SGHTA and FQGTGA. The CDR3 has 14 residues. The V end was cut by 5 bases, the J end by 2 bases, with 13 bases between. CDR3 nucleotide sequence: TGTGCCAGCAGCCCTAACGCAGGGACCTACGAGCAGTACTTC. Translation gives CASSPNAGTYEQYF.

This chain links TRBV5-1 with TRBJ1-1, with TRBD1 matching over 8 bases. CDR1 and CDR2 (germline): SGHRS, YFSETQ. V lost 4 bases, J lost 3 bases, and 2 bases stayed unmatched. CDR3 length equals 13 residues. Here the CDR3 DNA reads TGCGCCAGCAGCGTACAGGGGGACACTGAAGCTTTCTTT. As protein: CASSVQGDTEAFF.

The chain carries TRBV5-1 and TRBJ2-7, with 8 bases aligning to TRBD2. J lost 3 bases, V lost 2 bases, and 1 base had no gene match. CDR3 length: 13 residues. CDR1 is SGHRS, CDR2 YFSETQ, per germline. The DNA of the CDR3 is TGCGCCAGCAGCTTTAGCGGGAACTACGAGCAGTACTTC. This sequence encodes CASSFSGNYEQYF.

The chain has TRBV28 and TRBJ2-5, with D perhaps TRBD2 (6 bases). The CDR3 is 14 amino acids. Germline values: CDR1 MDHEN, CDR2 SYDVKM. The ends were cut back, 5 bases at V and 4 bases at J, with 14 bases in the middle. The CDR3 DNA is TGTGCCAGCAGTCCCTCGGGGGTGGGAGAGACCCAGTACTTC. Protein: CASSPSGVGETQYF.

This chain's CDR3 is CAWSVGGPQHF. CDR3 sequence (DNA): TGTGCCTGGAGTGTAGGGGGGCCCCAGCATTTT. The rearrangement uses TRBV30 and TRBJ1-5; TRBD1 might be the D (6 bases). Between the trimmed V and J ends, which lost 0 bases and 9 bases, there was a span of 6 bases. This CDR3 is 11 amino acids long. The germline gives CDR1 GTSNPN, CDR2 SVGIG (reference sequence).

The chain uses TRBV5-1 and TRBJ1-2, with a possible D match to TRBD1 (5 bases). Trimming cost V 0 bases and J 4 bases, with 7 bases left between them. The CDR3 is made up of 13 amino acids. CDR1 SGHRS and CDR2 YFSETQ come from the germline V gene. The CDR3 DNA follows: TGCGCCAGCAGCTTGGGGGGACTCTATGGCTACACCTTC. The encoded protein is CASSLGGLYGYTF.

The V gene is TRBV20-1, the J gene TRBJ1-2, with D perhaps matching TRBD1 (5 bases). The CDR3 has 11 amino acids. Germline lookup yields CDR1 DFQATT and CDR2 SNEGSKA (reference sequence). V was shortened by 6 bases and J by 4 bases, with 9 bases between the two germline ends. For the CDR3, the DNA is TGCAGTGCGGGGGGTGGCTATGGCTACACCTTC. Amino acids: CSAGGGYGYTF.

The chain combines TRBV19 with TRBJ2-2; 8 bases fit TRBD2. This CDR3 spans 16 amino acids. Trimming took 5 bases from V and 1 from J; bases not matched to a gene: 6. Per the germline V gene, CDR1 is LNHDA and CDR2 is SQIVND (reference sequence). The CDR3 loop reads CASSFIAGRNTGELFF. The CDR3 coding sequence is TGTGCCAGTAGTTTCATAGCGGGAAGGAACACCGGGGAGCTGTTTTTT.

V is TRBV4-1 and J is TRBJ2-7, with a possible D match to TRBD2 (5 bases). The germline CDR1 and CDR2 sequences are MGHRA and YSYEKL. This CDR3 spans 17 amino acids. Trimming shortened V by 1 base and J by 0 bases, and 16 bases separated the two germline ends. CDR3 sequence: CASSQGVEADYSYEQYF. The CDR3 nucleotides read TGCGCCAGCAGCCAAGGGGTGGAGGCAGACTACTCCTACGAGCAGTACTTC.

This clone was seen once. The CDR3 sequence is CASSSGVRETQYF. CDR3 DNA sequence: TGTGCCAGCAGCTCGGGTGTCCGGGAGACCCAGTACTTC. The chain employs TRBV7-2 and TRBJ2-5; D unresolved. The ends were cut back, 4 bases at V and 5 bases at J, with 11 bases in the middle. There are 13 residues in the CDR3. The V gene's germline CDR1 is SGHTA and CDR2 FQGNSA.

The V gene is TRBV7-9, the J gene TRBJ1-1; TRBD1 matches at 9 bases. The CDR3 consists of 15 residues. V was pared by 5 bases and J by 1 base, with 5 bases of the junction left unmatched. The germline V gene encodes CDR1 SEHNR and CDR2 FQNEAQ (reference sequence). The CDR3 DNA sequence: TGTGCCAGCAGCAAAAGGACAGGGGAGAACACTGAAGCTTTCTTT. Protein product: CASSKRTGENTEAFF.

J is TRBJ1-5 and V is TRBV28; TRBD1 is a possible D gene (6 bases). Germline V gives CDR1 MDHEN, CDR2 SYDVKM. The CDR3 contains 14 residues. V lost 8 bases and J 3 bases, leaving 14 bases between the germline ends. The CDR3 nucleotides are TGTGCCAGCGCCTTACAGGGTTACAATCAGCCCCAGCATTTT. Translation: CASALQGYNQPQHF. The full variable domain, rest sourced from reference TRBV28 and TRBJ1-5, is DVKVTQSSRYLVKRTGEKVFLECVQDMDHENMFWYRQDPGLGLRLIYFSYDVKMKEKGDIPEGYSVSREKKERFSLILESASTNQTSMYLCASALQGYNQPQHFGDGTRLSIL.

This chain uses TRBV4-1 with TRBJ2-3; 8 positions match TRBD2. The V segment lost 3 bases and the J segment 5 bases; nucleotides outside the gene matches: 10. Germline assignment: CDR1 MGHRA and CDR2 YSYEKL. The CDR3 sequence is 16 residues long. DNA for the CDR3: TGCGCCAGCAGCCACATAGGCCAGCGGGAGTTAGATACGCAGTATTTT. Translating it yields CASSHIGQRELDTQYF.

The genes are TRBV6-6 and TRBJ2-7; 9 bases fit TRBD2. The germline gives CDR1 MNHNY, CDR2 SVGAGI (reference sequence). This CDR3 contains 11 residues. V gave up 10 bases and J gave up 3 bases; unmatched junction bases: 1. In DNA, the CDR3 is TGTGCCACAGCGGGAGGCTACGAGCAGTACTTC. Encoded protein: CATAGGYEQYF.

J is TRBJ2-5 and V is TRBV14; the D gene is possibly TRBD2 (5 bases). Germline loops: CDR1 SGHDN, CDR2 FVKESK. The CDR3 consists of 15 residues. Trimming left V 3 bases short and J 5 bases short, with 16 bases between. CDR3 protein: CASSHRTLLGETQYF. DNA for the CDR3: TGTGCCAGCAGCCATAGGACTCTCCTTGGGGAGACCCAGTACTTC.

The chain uses TRBV5-1 and TRBJ2-2; D perhaps matches TRBD2 (6 bases). The V and J ends lost 0 bases and 11 bases respectively, with 14 bases between them. This CDR3 comprises 14 residues. Germline CDR1 reads SGHRS; CDR2 reads YFSETQ. CDR3 residues: CASSLARGLPELFF. The CDR3 DNA sequence: TGCGCCAGCAGCTTGGCTCGGGGACTTCCTGAGCTGTTTTTT.

A single count supports this clone. V is TRBV18 and J is TRBJ1-1; D call uncertain. The CDR3 extends over 13 amino acids. Trimming removed 0 bases from V and 12 bases from J, with 14 bases in between. From germline, CDR1 is KGHSH and CDR2 LQKENI. The chain's CDR3 is CASSPPTGSVTFF. The DNA of the CDR3 is TGTGCCAGCTCACCACCGACCGGGTCCGTTACTTTCTTT.